This T cell receptor beta chain was observed in a study of beta chain features in type 1 diabetes. This clone occurred a few times. The antigen is undetermined. The germline gives CDR1 MNHEY, CDR2 SVGAGI. CDR3 length: 14 amino acids. Trimming shortened V by 4 bases and J by 1 base, and 10 bases separated the two germline ends. Around 120 mL of blood, on average, came from one heparinised draw per donor. Study results and caveats: For Type 1 diabetes patients, all four CD4+ subsets carried TCRB CDR3s that were moderately but significantly shorter. There were fewer insertions and more deletions at the VDJ junctions of type 1 diabetes patients. The similarity of naive, central memory and Treg TCRB repertoires appeared greater among patients than among healthy donors.

Expressed TCRB transcripts were sequenced because the entire RNA isolate underwent reverse transcription. Method: immunoSEQ multiplex PCR; TCRdb's copy keeps in-frame clones and lacks some. Here the sample spans 95,000 to 150,000 clones, 15% to 20% being singletons. Source material: central memory CD4+ T cells from blood. This clonotype originated in a man in his late teens or twenties with type 1 diabetes. The chain carries TRBV6-5 and TRBJ2-5, with D hard to call. In DNA, the CDR3 is TGTGCCAGCAGTTCCAGCAGCCTCCAAGAGACCCAGTACTTC. Its translation is CASSSSSLQETQYF.